These 23 T cell receptor beta chains came from one sample sequenced in a study of cytomegalovirus exposure and HLA in healthy donors. With 60 Vbeta and 13 Jbeta primers, the PCR was carried out. Libraries were prepared by immunoSEQ multiplex PCR; TCRdb keeps only in-frame clonotypes and omits some of them. The data hold around 140,000 clones, with approximately 70% observed a single time. Source material: PBMCs. These receptors originate from a woman under 30 in good health and CMV-seronegative.

This chain connects TRBV11-2 to TRBJ2-7, with D maybe TRBD1 (6 bases). The CDR3 is made up of 13 amino acids. Trimming cost V 3 bases and J 2 bases, with 8 bases left between them. Germline CDR1 is SGHAT and CDR2 is FQNNGV. The CDR3 spells CASSFGTTYEQYF. The CDR3 coding sequence is TGTGCCAGCAGCTTCGGGACAACCTACGAGCAGTACTTC. Filled out from reference TRBV11-2 and TRBJ2-7, the complete variable domain reads EAGVAQSPRYKIIEKRQSVAFWCNPISGHATLYWYQQILGQGPKLLIQFQNNGVVDDSQLPKDRFSAERLKGVDSTLKIQPAKLEDSAVYLCASSFGTTYEQYFGPGTRLTVT.

This sequence joins TRBV7-9 and TRBJ2-5; D is unclear. Germline lookup yields CDR1 SEHNR and CDR2 FQNEAQ (reference sequence). The length of the CDR3 is 15 residues. Trimming took off 4 bases at V and 3 bases at J, with 15 bases between the two ends. In DNA form, the CDR3 reads TGTGCCAGCAGCTCCCGAGGCGTTGGAAAAGAGACCCAGTACTTC. Protein sequence: CASSSRGVGKETQYF.

This CDR3 is CASSIVGLAGTYNEQFF. In DNA form, the CDR3 reads TGTGCCAGTAGTATAGTAGGGCTAGCGGGGACTTACAATGAGCAGTTCTTC. The rearrangement joins TRBV19 to TRBJ2-1; 9 positions match TRBD2. V trimming: 1 base; J trimming: 4 bases; junction bases outside the gene matches: 8. Germline CDR1 is LNHDA and CDR2 is SQIVND (reference sequence). CDR3 length equals 17 residues. The full variable domain, with the rest looked up from reference TRBV19 and TRBJ2-1, is DGGITQSPKYLFRKEGQNVTLSCEQNLNHDAMYWYRQDPGQGLRLIYYSQIVNDFQKGDIAEGYSVSREKKESFPLTVTSAQKNPTAFYLCASSIVGLAGTYNEQFFGPGTRLTVL.

This chain joins TRBV4-2 and TRBJ2-5; 8 bases align to TRBD1. The J call may be in error: the DNA end matches TRBJ2-7 better. This CDR3 contains 15 residues. The germline V gene has CDR1 LGHNA and CDR2 YNFKEQ. CDR3 loop: CASGWRGTGSYEQYF. CDR3 coding DNA: TGTGCCAGCGGGTGGAGGGGGACAGGCTCCTACGAGCAGTACTTC.

This clone is a singleton in its sample. The V and J genes are TRBV7-9 and TRBJ2-1; no clear D. V lost 1 base and J 6 bases, leaving 7 bases between the germline ends. The CDR3 loop spans 13 amino acids. CDR1 and CDR2 (germline): SEHNR, FQNEAQ (reference sequence). CDR3 bases: TGTGCCAGCAGCTTAGGAGTCGTCAATGAGCAGTTCTTC. The encoded protein is CASSLGVVNEQFF.

The chain links TRBV19 to TRBJ2-3; D gene uncertain. Trimming took off 7 bases at V and 2 bases at J, with 10 bases between the two ends. There are 13 residues in the CDR3. Per germline, CDR1 LNHDA and CDR2 SQIVND (reference sequence). CDR3 region: CASTADNTDTQYF. The CDR3 region has the DNA TGTGCCAGTACGGCTGACAACACAGATACGCAGTATTTT. Supplemented by reference TRBV19 and TRBJ2-3, the full variable domain reads DGGITQSPKYLFRKEGQNVTLSCEQNLNHDAMYWYRQDPGQGLRLIYYSQIVNDFQKGDIAEGYSVSREKKESFPLTVTSAQKNPTAFYLCASTADNTDTQYFGPGTRLTVL.

The rearrangement links TRBV28 to TRBJ2-5; no definite D call. The V end lost 5 bases, the J end lost 2 bases, and 15 bases lay between the germline ends. The CDR3 runs to 15 residues. Germline V gives CDR1 MDHEN, CDR2 SYDVKM. The CDR3: CASSLTGSIQETQYF. CDR3 DNA: TGTGCCAGCAGTCTCACCGGGTCCATTCAAGAGACCCAGTACTTC.

The V gene is TRBV5-3, the J gene TRBJ2-7, with a tentative D call TRBD1 (6 bases). TRBV5-3 is an ORF, and what it does is uncertain. The CDR3 contains 14 residues. Trimming shortened V by 4 bases and J by 4 bases, and 15 bases separated the two germline ends. This chain's CDR3 is CARSTGQWAYEQYV. Written as DNA, the CDR3 is TGTGCCAGAAGCACCGGACAGTGGGCTTACGAGCAGTACGTC.

The J gene is TRBJ2-5, the V gene TRBV27, with D tentatively TRBD1 (7 bases). V shed 9 bases and J shed 1 base, with 18 bases lying between them. The V gene's germline CDR1 is MNHEY and CDR2 SMNVEV (reference sequence). The CDR3 loop spans 15 amino acids. The DNA of the CDR3 is TGTGCCAGACGGGGGCAGGGGGAAATCCAAGAGACCCAGTACTTC. Translating gives CARRGQGEIQETQYF.

V usage is TRBV7-6 and J usage is TRBJ2-5; D is perhaps TRBD2 (7 bases). From germline, CDR1 is SGHVS and CDR2 FNYEAQ. V was clipped by 4 bases and J by 4 bases, with 16 bases between them. The CDR3 runs to 15 residues. CDR3 protein: CASSSSRGGGETQYF. As DNA, the CDR3 is TGTGCCAGCAGCTCCTCTCGAGGGGGGGGAGAGACCCAGTACTTC.

This chain connects TRBV7-8 to TRBJ2-5, with D possibly being TRBD1 (5 bases). V was cut by 5 bases and J by 4 bases, with 5 bases left in between. In germline, CDR1 is SGHVS, CDR2 FQNEAQ. This CDR3 region has 11 residues. CDR3 nucleotide sequence: TGTGCCAGCAGCCAGGGAGAGACCCAGTACTTC. It specifies CASSQGETQYF.

The chain joins TRBV4-3 to TRBJ2-4; D perhaps matches TRBD1 (6 bases). CDR1 and CDR2 (germline): LGHNA, YSLEER. Trimming removed 0 bases from V and 0 bases from J, with 12 bases in between. CDR3 size: 17 residues. CDR3 in DNA: TGCGCCAGCAGCCAAGATCAAGGGGGTCTAGCCAAAAACATTCAGTACTTC. Protein: CASSQDQGGLAKNIQYF.

This chain uses TRBV5-6 with TRBJ2-2; 7 bases are shared with TRBD1. The junction had 7 bases not matched to a gene; V was cut back by 1 base and J by 4 bases. Germline V gene data show CDR1 as SGHDT and CDR2 as YYEEEE. This CDR3 contains 16 residues. In DNA form, the CDR3 reads TGTGCCAGCAGCTTGAAGAGGGACAGCACCACCGGGGAGCTGTTTTTT. It translates to CASSLKRDSTTGELFF.

On this clone itself: The same CDR3 also results from other DNA sequences found in this sample. This chain joins TRBV7-9 and TRBJ1-1, with a tentative D call TRBD1 (5 bases). Trimming cost V 4 bases and J 4 bases, with 16 bases left between them. Germline V CDR1 and CDR2: SEHNR, FQNEAQ (reference sequence). This CDR3 is built from 15 residues. CDR3 residues: CASSSRPDGATEAFF. The CDR3 DNA sequence: TGTGCCAGCAGCTCCCGACCCGATGGGGCCACTGAAGCTTTCTTT.

The chain employs TRBV7-9 and TRBJ1-1, with D unclear. V lost 2 bases to trimming and J lost 1 base, with 14 bases between them. Germline CDR1 SEHNR, CDR2 FQNEAQ (reference sequence). The CDR3 length is 16 residues. Written as DNA, the CDR3 is TGTGCCAGCAGCTTAAGAGGGTCGTCAAGGAACACTGAAGCTTTCTTT. Encoded protein: CASSLRGSSRNTEAFF.

The chain has TRBV27 and TRBJ2-7; a possible D gene is TRBD2 (6 bases). Trimming removed 2 bases from V and 4 bases from J, with 6 bases in between. CDR1 is MNHEY and CDR2 is SMNVEV in the germline V gene (reference sequence). This CDR3 comprises 12 residues. The CDR3 loop is CASSLGGYEQYF. CDR3 nucleotide sequence: TGTGCCAGCAGTTTAGGGGGGTACGAGCAGTACTTC.

The chain employs TRBV12-5 and TRBJ2-1, with D perhaps TRBD1 (7 bases). Germline CDR1 and CDR2: LGHNT and FRNRAP. Trimming shortened V by 7 bases and J by 7 bases, and 17 bases separated the two germline ends. The CDR3 runs to 14 residues. CDR3 coding DNA: TGTGCTAGTGCCCTGGAGGGACAGTCGAATGAGCAGTTCTTC. It translates to CASALEGQSNEQFF. Full variable domain (outside the CDR3, taken from reference TRBV12-5 and TRBJ2-1): DARVTQTPRHKVTEMGQEVTMRCQPILGHNTVFWYRQTMMQGLELLAYFRNRAPLDDSGMPKDRFSAEMPDATLATLKIQPSEPRDSAVYFCASALEGQSNEQFFGPGTRLTVL.

The chain uses TRBV14 and TRBJ2-6, with D possibly being TRBD1 (5 bases). CDR1 and CDR2 (germline): SGHDN, FVKESK. This CDR3 spans 16 amino acids. V was shortened by 1 base and J by 4 bases, with 11 bases between the two germline ends. The CDR3 nucleotides are TGTGCCAGCAGCCAAGGAAAGGGGCGAGGGGCCAACGTCCTGACTTTC. This sequence encodes CASSQGKGRGANVLTF.

The count of this clone is one. The V gene is TRBV6-5, the J gene TRBJ1-4; D is uncertain. V shed 6 bases and J shed 2 bases, with 4 bases lying between them. Germline V lookup: CDR1 MNHEY, CDR2 SVGAGI. The CDR3 totals 12 residues. The CDR3 spells CASRATNEKLFF. CDR3 bases: TGTGCCAGCAGAGCGACTAATGAAAAACTGTTTTTT.

V gene TRBV19 combines with J gene TRBJ2-5, with D perhaps TRBD1 (6 bases). The CDR3 loop spans 15 amino acids. V gave up 10 bases and J gave up 4 bases, with 22 bases separating them. The germline V gene has CDR1 LNHDA and CDR2 SQIVND (reference sequence). The CDR3 DNA sequence: TGTGCCACCTCAATTGGGCCGGGACACCCAGAGACCCAGTACTTC. This sequence encodes CATSIGPGHPETQYF.

The rearrangement links TRBV19 to TRBJ1-1; D may be TRBD1 (5 bases). The CDR3 covers 13 residues. The V end lost 4 bases, the J end lost 6 bases, and 12 bases lay between the germline ends. From germline, CDR1 is LNHDA and CDR2 SQIVND (reference sequence). CDR3: CASSTGRSAEAFF. CDR3 nucleotide sequence: TGTGCCAGTAGTACAGGGAGGAGTGCTGAAGCTTTCTTT. The variable domain in full, with the rest retrieved from reference TRBV19 and TRBJ1-1, is DGGITQSPKYLFRKEGQNVTLSCEQNLNHDAMYWYRQDPGQGLRLIYYSQIVNDFQKGDIAEGYSVSREKKESFPLTVTSAQKNPTAFYLCASSTGRSAEAFFGQGTRLTVV.

The rearrangement links TRBV18 to TRBJ2-1, with 7 bases that match TRBD2. This CDR3 comprises 13 residues. V lost 10 bases and J lost 5; bases outside the gene matches: 8. The germline V gene has CDR1 KGHSH and CDR2 LQKENI. This CDR3 is CATSLRGDNEQFF. CDR3 DNA: TGTGCCACCTCGCTACGGGGGGACAATGAGCAGTTCTTC. Full variable domain (remainder filled in from reference TRBV18 and TRBJ2-1): NAGVMQNPRHLVRRRGQEARLRCSPMKGHSHVYWYRQLPEEGLKFMVYLQKENIIDESGMPKERFSAEFPKEGPSILRIQQVVRGDSAAYFCATSLRGDNEQFFGPGTRLTVL.

This rearrangement joins TRBV6-1 to TRBJ2-1; 7 bases agree with TRBD2. The germline V gene has CDR1 MNHNS and CDR2 SASEGT. The CDR3 contains 15 residues. The ends lost 3 bases at V and 1 base at J; junction bases unmatched: 3. The CDR3 reads CASSDDGGSYNEQFF. DNA for the CDR3: TGTGCCAGCAGTGATGACGGGGGGTCCTACAATGAGCAGTTCTTC.